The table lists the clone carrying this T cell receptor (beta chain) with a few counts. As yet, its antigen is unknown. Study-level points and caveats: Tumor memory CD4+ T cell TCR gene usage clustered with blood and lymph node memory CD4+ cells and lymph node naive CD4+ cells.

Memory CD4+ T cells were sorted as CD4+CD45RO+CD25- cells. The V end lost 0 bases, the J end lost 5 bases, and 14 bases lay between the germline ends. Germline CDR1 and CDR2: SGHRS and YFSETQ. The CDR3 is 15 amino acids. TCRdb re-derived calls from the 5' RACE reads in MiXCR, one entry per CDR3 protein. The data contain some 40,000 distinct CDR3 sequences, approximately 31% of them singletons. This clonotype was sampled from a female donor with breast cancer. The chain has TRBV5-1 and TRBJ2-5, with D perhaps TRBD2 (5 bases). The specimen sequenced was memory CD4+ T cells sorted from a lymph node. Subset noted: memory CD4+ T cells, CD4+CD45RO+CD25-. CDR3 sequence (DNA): TGCGCCAGCAGCTTGGCTGGGGAGCCGGGGGAGACCCAGTACTTC. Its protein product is CASSLAGEPGETQYF.